The entry below gives a single T cell receptor (beta chain) sequence along with its context. Its antigen is unknown. Qualities for individual bases were not recorded, and no much larger clone is one base off. The data were taken from a study of vaccination and CD4 T cells after COVID-19 (dated by TCRdb to between 2022 and 2023). Study-level background: The convalescent cohort included six males and four females, with two Hispanic individuals, seven Caucasians, two Asians and one multiracial person. Participants got two doses of the Pfizer-BioNTech BNT162b2 vaccine (n=8) or two doses of the Moderna mRNA-1273 vaccine (n=2). Post-COVID blood samples from convalescent patients were collected a median of around 100 days after diagnosis, with a range of roughly 30 to 161 days. The time from the second vaccine dose to post-vaccine blood sampling had a median of around 72 days and ranged from roughly 13 to 241 days. For stimulating the cultures, overlapping spike peptide pools were used, derived from SARS-CoV-2 as well as from the common cold coronaviruses HCoV-NL63, HCoV-OC43 and HCoV-229E. In control cultures, a CEFX viral epitope pool was used as positive control, an HIV-1 Nef peptide pool was used as negative control, or no peptide was added. The spike-specific CD4+ TCR repertoire was compared before and after mRNA vaccination in 10 COVID-19 convalescent patients and a handful of infection-naive healthy vaccine recipients. Memory CD4+ T cell crossreactivity between SARS-CoV-2 and common cold coronavirus spike proteins was assessed at the TCR clonotype level in an earlier paper using these donors. What the work shows at the level of the full study, not this receptor alone: The median count of SARS-CoV-2-reactive clonotypes went up from about 23 after infection to approximately 40 after vaccination, although the change was not significant. The study included relatively few convalescent patients and did not analyze early timepoints after natural infection. In convalescent patients, nearly all vaccine-specific clones (304 of 307) were found to be mono-reactive for SARS-CoV-2 spike rather than cross-reactive with common cold coronaviruses. Among convalescent patients, a median around 86% of the SARS-CoV-2-reactive clones seen after vaccination appeared only after vaccination, which suggests priming specific to the vaccine.

Library construction relied on PCR. At the Johns Hopkins FTIC core, DNA from the cultured CD4+ T cells underwent TCR sequencing with the Oncomine TCR Beta short-read assay. The QIAamp micro DNA kit was used to extract genomic DNA from the cultured CD4+ T cells. The Oncomine TCR Beta libraries from cultured CD4+ T cells were pooled using unique dual indexes and then sequenced on an Illumina iSeq 100. The authors processed their data as follows. Non-productive sequences were removed, and CDR3s not starting with C, not ending with F or W, or shorter than 7 amino acids were discarded. The MANAFEST web application identified antigen-specific clonotypes by comparing peptide-stimulated wells against reference wells and other culture wells. An FDR below 0.05, an odds ratio above 5, and a productive frequency above 0.1% in at least two of three replicate wells were required for clones to be considered positive. Clonotypes that were significantly expanded in both SARS-CoV-2 spike wells and at least one common cold coronavirus spike condition were defined as cross-reactive. Similarity between CDR3 sequences was evaluated in R version 3.6.1 using Levenshtein distances (stringdist) and unrooted phylogenetic trees (ape). TCRdb reprocessing: public reads trimmed at Q25 with fastp, clones called with MiXCR, in-frame beta chains kept. Records with the same CDR3 protein are collapsed into one entry carrying the most frequent genes and DNA. What appears here as the V and J calls and clone size reflects TCRdb's work, not the paper's. The sample data list 3,500 to 4,500 distinct CDR3 sequences, and approximately 22% of these were observed just once. The ten top clones hold 15% of the sample.

Reading the label with the study, this specimen's treatment or condition is: roughly 10-day PBMC culture with coronavirus spike peptide pools or control peptides (ViraFEST assay). CD4+ T cells from unexposed donors were collected before the COVID-19 pandemic (2011-2018). To expand antigen-specific T cells with peptide pools and then pick out the expanded clonotypes through TCR sequencing, the study relied on the ViraFEST assay. PBMCs were cultured at about 2 million per well in IMDM supplemented with approximately 4.7% human AB serum and 8.5 to 10 IU/ml IL-2, with approximately 10 ug/ml peptide pools added. Half of the culture medium was replaced with fresh IL-2-containing medium on days 3 and 7. After around 11 days of culture, CD4+ T cells were isolated by negative selection using the EasySep CD4+ T cell isolation kit. As far as cell numbers permitted, CD4+ T cells from unexposed donors were tested for reactivity against SARS-CoV-2 S and N as well as four spike pools from common cold coronaviruses. PBMCs were separated from whole blood using Ficoll-Paque Plus gradient centrifugation and then either used fresh or cryopreserved at -140C. Each culture condition was generally run in triplicate wells. The leukapheresis product for the unexposed donors was obtained through commercial purchase.

CDR1 SNHLY and CDR2 FYNNEI were looked up in the germline V gene. CDR3 length: 16 amino acids, cysteine to phenylalanine. The kept DNA is CDR3 alone, 48 bases in frame from the first base. Trimming leaves V shorter by 0 bases and J shorter by 4 bases, with the junction holding 7 bases beyond the gene matches. The sample comprised CD4+ T cells from blood, cultured in vitro. The rearranged segments are TRBV2 and TRBJ2-3; TRBD1 lines up with 7 middle nucleotides. This TCR was recovered from a human donor in good health. The DNA sequence is TGTGCCAGCAGTGAAGCGCTCACAGGGGTTCCAGATACGCAGTATTTT. Its coded protein is CASSEALTGVPDTQYF.